This TCR beta chain was recovered during a study of Ad26.COV2.S vaccination and SARS-CoV-2 variants. As for treatment: around 19 received Ad26.COV2.S at low or high dose, single or two shots; several received placebo; per-sample allocation not given. Repertoires come from day 63 after the first vaccine or placebo injection. Some clones are missing from TCRdb's copy, which holds only in-frame ones; the method was immunoSEQ multiplex PCR. The table shows 300,000 to 400,000 clones, with roughly 90% occurring only once. This CDR3 is built from 12 residues. As for this clone: One junction end does not reproduce the germline sequence, and a read error may be involved.

V is TRBV12-3 or TRBV12-4 and J is TRBJ2-1, with 8 bases that match TRBD2. The sequence derives from a person between 18 and 60 years old who received the Ad26.COV2.S COVID-19 vaccine or a placebo. This sample comprised peripheral blood, obtained in a trial of Ad26.COV2.S vaccine versus placebo. DNA for the CDR3: TGTGCCAGCAGTATAGCGGGGACTGAGCAGTTCTTC. Amino acids: CASSIAGTEQFF.